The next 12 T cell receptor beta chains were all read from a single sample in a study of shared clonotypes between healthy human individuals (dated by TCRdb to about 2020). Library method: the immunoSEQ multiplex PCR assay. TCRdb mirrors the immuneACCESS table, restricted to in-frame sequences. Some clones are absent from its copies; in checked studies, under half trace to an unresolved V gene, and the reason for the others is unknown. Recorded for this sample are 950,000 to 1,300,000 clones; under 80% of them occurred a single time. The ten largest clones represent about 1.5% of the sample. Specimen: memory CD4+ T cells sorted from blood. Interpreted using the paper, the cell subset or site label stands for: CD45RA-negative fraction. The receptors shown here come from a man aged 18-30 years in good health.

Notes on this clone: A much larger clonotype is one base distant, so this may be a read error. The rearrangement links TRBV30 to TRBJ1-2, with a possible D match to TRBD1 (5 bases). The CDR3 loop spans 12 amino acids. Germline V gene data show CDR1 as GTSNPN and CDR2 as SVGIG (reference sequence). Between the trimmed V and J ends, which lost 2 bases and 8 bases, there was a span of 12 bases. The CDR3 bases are TGTGCCTGGAGTTGGGACGGGGGAGGCTACACCTTC. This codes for CAWSWDGGGYTF.

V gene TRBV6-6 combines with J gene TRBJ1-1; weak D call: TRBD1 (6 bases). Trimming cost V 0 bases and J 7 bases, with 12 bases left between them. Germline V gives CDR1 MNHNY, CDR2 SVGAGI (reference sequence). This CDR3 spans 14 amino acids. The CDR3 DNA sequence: TGTGCCAGCAGTTACTCCAGGGGAGGGTTTGAAGCTTTCTTT. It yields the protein CASSYSRGGFEAFF.

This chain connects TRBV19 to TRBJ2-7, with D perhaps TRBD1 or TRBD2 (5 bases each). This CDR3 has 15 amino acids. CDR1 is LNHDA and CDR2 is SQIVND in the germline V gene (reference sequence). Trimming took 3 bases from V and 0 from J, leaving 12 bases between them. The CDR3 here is CASSIRGESSYEQYF. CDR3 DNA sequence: TGTGCCAGTAGTATCCGAGGGGAAAGCTCCTACGAGCAGTACTTC.

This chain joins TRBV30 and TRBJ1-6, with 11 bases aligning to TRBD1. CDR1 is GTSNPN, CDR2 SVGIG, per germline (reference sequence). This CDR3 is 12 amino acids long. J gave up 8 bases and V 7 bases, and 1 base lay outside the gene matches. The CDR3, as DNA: TGTGCCTTGGGACAGGGGGATTCACCCCTCCACTTT. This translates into CALGQGDSPLHF.

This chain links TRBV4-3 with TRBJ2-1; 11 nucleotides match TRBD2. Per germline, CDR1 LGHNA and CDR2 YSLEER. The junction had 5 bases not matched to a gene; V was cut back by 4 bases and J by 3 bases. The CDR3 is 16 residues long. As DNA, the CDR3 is TGCGCCAGCAGCCCCTGGGGACTAGCGGACTACAATGAGCAGTTCTTC. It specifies CASSPWGLADYNEQFF.

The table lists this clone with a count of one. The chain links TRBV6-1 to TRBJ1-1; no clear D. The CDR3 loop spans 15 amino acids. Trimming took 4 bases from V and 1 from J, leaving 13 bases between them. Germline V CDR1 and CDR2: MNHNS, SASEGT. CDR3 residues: CASSAGRLGNTEAFF. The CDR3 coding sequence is TGTGCCAGCAGTGCTGGTCGGCTGGGGAACACTGAAGCTTTCTTT.

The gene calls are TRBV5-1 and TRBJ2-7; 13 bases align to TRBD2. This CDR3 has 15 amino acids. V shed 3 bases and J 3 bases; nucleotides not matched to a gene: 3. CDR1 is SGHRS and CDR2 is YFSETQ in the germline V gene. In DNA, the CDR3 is TGCGCCAGCAGCTGGACTAGCGGGAGCGGCTACGAGCAGTACTTC. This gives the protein CASSWTSGSGYEQYF.

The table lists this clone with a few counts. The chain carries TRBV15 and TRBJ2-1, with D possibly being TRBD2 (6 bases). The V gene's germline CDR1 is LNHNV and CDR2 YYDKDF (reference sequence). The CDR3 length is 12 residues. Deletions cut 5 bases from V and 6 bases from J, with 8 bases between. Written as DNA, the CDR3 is TGTGCCACCAGCTGGGACTTCAATGAGCAGTTCTTC. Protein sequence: CATSWDFNEQFF. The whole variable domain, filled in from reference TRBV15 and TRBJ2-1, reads DAMVIQNPRYQVTQFGKPVTLSCSQTLNHNVMYWYQQKSSQAPKLLFHYYDKDFNNEADTPDNFQSRRPNTSFCFLDIRSPGLGDTAMYLCATSWDFNEQFFGPGTRLTVL.

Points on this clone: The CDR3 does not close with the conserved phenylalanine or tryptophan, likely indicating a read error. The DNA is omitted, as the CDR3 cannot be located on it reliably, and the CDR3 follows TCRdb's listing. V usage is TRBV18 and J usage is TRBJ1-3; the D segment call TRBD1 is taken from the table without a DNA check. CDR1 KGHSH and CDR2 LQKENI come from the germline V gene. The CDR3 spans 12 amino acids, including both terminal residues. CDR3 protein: CASSPDNIYPLL.

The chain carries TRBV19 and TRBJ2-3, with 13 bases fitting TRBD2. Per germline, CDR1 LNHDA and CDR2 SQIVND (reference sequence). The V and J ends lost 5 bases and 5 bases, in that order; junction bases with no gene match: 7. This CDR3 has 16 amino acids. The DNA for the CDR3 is TGTGCCAGTAGTGCCCGGACTAGCGGGAGAGGAGATACGCAGTATTTT. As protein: CASSARTSGRGDTQYF.

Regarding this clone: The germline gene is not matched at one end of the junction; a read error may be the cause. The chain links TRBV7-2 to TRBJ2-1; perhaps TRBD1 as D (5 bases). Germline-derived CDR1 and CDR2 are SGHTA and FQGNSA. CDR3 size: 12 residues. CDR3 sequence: CASSVDQGFSIF. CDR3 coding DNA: TGTGCCAGCAGCGTAGACCAGGGTTTTTCGATCTTC. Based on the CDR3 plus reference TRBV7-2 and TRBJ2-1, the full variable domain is GAGVSQSPSNKVTEKGKDVELRCDPISGHTALYWYRQSLGQGLEFLIYFQGNSAPDKSGLPSDRFSAERTGGSVSTLTIQRTQQEDSAVYLCASSVDQGFSIFGPGTRLTVL.

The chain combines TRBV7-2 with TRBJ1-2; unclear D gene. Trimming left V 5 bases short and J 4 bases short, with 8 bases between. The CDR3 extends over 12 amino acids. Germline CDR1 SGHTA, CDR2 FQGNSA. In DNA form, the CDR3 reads TGTGCCAGCAGCCTTGGCGCCTATGGCTACACCTTC. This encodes CASSLGAYGYTF.